Shown below are 14 T cell receptor beta chains from a single sample sequenced in a study of radiation and T cells in renal cell carcinoma. Profiling relied on immunoSEQ multiplex PCR, and the TCRdb table lists in-frame clones only, not all of them. The sample lists roughly 150,000 clones, about 88% occurring once. Time point specified: baseline pretreatment blood. Treatment reported: 15 Gy SBRT to primary tumor, nephrectomy 4 weeks later. The material was blood, obtained from a patient whose treatment included radiotherapy and nephrectomy. These receptors originate from a woman in her seventies with renal cell carcinoma.

This rearrangement joins TRBV7-3 to TRBJ1-5, with D tentatively TRBD1 (6 bases). The CDR3 is 19 amino acids. V was cut by 1 base and J by 2 bases, with 21 bases left in between. Germline values: CDR1 SGHTA, CDR2 FQGTGA. This chain's CDR3 is CASSLKTFGAGARNQPQHF. The CDR3 nucleotides are TGTGCCAGCAGCTTAAAAACATTCGGGGCAGGGGCCCGCAATCAGCCCCAGCATTTT.

This chain links TRBV7-3 with TRBJ2-2, with D perhaps TRBD2 (6 bases). Germline values: CDR1 SGHTA, CDR2 FQGTGA. This CDR3 spans 14 amino acids. Trimming cost V 4 bases and J 5 bases, with 11 bases left between them. CDR3 DNA sequence: TGTGCCAGCAGCTCCCCGGAGGGGACCGGGGAGCTGTTTTTT. It is translated as CASSSPEGTGELFF.

V gene TRBV5-1 combines with J gene TRBJ2-1; no definite D call. Trimming removed 4 bases from V and 7 bases from J, with 18 bases in between. The germline V gene has CDR1 SGHRS and CDR2 YFSETQ. CDR3 length equals 15 residues. Written as DNA, the CDR3 is TGCGCCAGCAGCCCGCTGAAGGGCGCGATAAATGAGCAGTTCTTC. Its protein is CASSPLKGAINEQFF. The full variable domain, in which reference TRBV5-1 and TRBJ2-1 provide the parts outside the CDR3, is KAGVTQTPRYLIKTRGQQVTLSCSPISGHRSVSWYQQTPGQGLQFLFEYFSETQRNKGNFPGRFSGRQFSNSRSEMNVSTLELGDSALYLCASSPLKGAINEQFFGPGTRLTVL.

This chain uses TRBV5-4 with TRBJ2-3; 11 bases align to TRBD2. The CDR3 is 17 residues long. Germline V gene lookup returns CDR1 SGHNT and CDR2 YYREEE (reference sequence). After removal of 4 bases from V and 4 bases from J, the junction contained 11 bases not matched to a gene. CDR3 coding DNA: TGTGCCAGCAGCCGGGACCTAGCGGGGGGAAGGGCAGATACGCAGTATTTT. It is translated as CASSRDLAGGRADTQYF.

The J gene is TRBJ2-1, the V gene TRBV29-1; 7 bases are a match to TRBD2. The CDR3 runs 11 residues. Germline V gene data show CDR1 as SQVTM and CDR2 as ANQGSEA. The V and J ends lost 3 bases and 8 bases, in that order; junction bases with no gene match: 1. CDR3 nucleotides: TGCAGCGTTGAGGGGGGGGATGAGCAGTTCTTC. It is translated as CSVEGGDEQFF.

The V and J genes are TRBV7-2 and TRBJ2-5; 10 bases agree with TRBD2. The germline V gene has CDR1 SGHTA and CDR2 FQGNSA. The ends lost 7 bases at V and 3 bases at J; junction bases unmatched: 14. This CDR3 is built from 17 residues. CDR3 DNA: TGTGCCAGCATGCTTAGTTCAGCGGGGGGGCTAAAAGAGACCCAGTACTTC. Amino acids: CASMLSSAGGLKETQYF. Full variable domain (missing parts from reference TRBV7-2 and TRBJ2-5): GAGVSQSPSNKVTEKGKDVELRCDPISGHTALYWYRQSLGQGLEFLIYFQGNSAPDKSGLPSDRFSAERTGGSVSTLTIQRTQQEDSAVYLCASMLSSAGGLKETQYFGPGTRLLVL.

The chain joins TRBV27 to TRBJ2-7; 10 nucleotides match TRBD1. Unmatched junction bases numbered 8, after V lost 7 bases and J lost 5 bases. The germline CDR1 and CDR2 sequences are MNHEY and SMNVEV (reference sequence). This CDR3 spans 14 amino acids. The CDR3 spells CASKGRTGGNEQYF. The CDR3 DNA follows: TGTGCCAGCAAGGGTAGGACAGGGGGAAACGAGCAGTACTTC.

The chain recombines TRBV7-9 with TRBJ2-2, with TRBD2 matching 10 bases. Per germline, CDR1 SEHNR and CDR2 FQNEAQ (reference sequence). V shed 4 bases and J 7 bases; nucleotides not matched to a gene: 6. The CDR3 has 15 amino acids. The CDR3 sequence: CASSSSGGAFGELFF. The CDR3, as DNA: TGTGCCAGCAGCTCCAGCGGGGGGGCTTTCGGGGAGCTGTTTTTT.

The genes are TRBV19 and TRBJ1-1, with D possibly TRBD1 on 5 matching bases. With 7 bases removed from V and 3 bases from J, the gap between germline ends came to 12 bases. Germline V gene lookup returns CDR1 LNHDA and CDR2 SQIVND (reference sequence). This CDR3 comprises 13 residues. CDR3 loop: CASKRGWDTEAFF. The CDR3 DNA follows: TGTGCCAGTAAGAGGGGATGGGACACTGAAGCTTTCTTT.

V and J are TRBV5-1 and TRBJ1-2; 8 positions agree with TRBD1. The CDR3 length is 16 residues. CDR1 is SGHRS, CDR2 YFSETQ, per germline. Trimming removed 4 bases from V and 0 bases from J; junction bases left unmatched: 8. The CDR3 sequence: CASSSDRGRANYGYTF. DNA for the CDR3: TGCGCCAGCAGCAGTGACAGGGGAAGAGCTAACTATGGCTACACCTTC.

The chain joins TRBV27 to TRBJ2-1, with 9 bases fitting TRBD2. This CDR3 has 17 residues. Trimming removed 0 bases from V and 8 bases from J; junction bases left unmatched: 11. The germline CDR1 and CDR2 sequences are MNHEY and SMNVEV (reference sequence). The chain's CDR3 is CASSLSRRGGGADEQFF. The CDR3 region has the DNA TGTGCCAGCAGTTTATCGAGACGGGGCGGGGGGGCCGATGAGCAGTTCTTC.

The chain has TRBV7-9 and TRBJ1-1, with TRBD1 matching over 7 bases. J was trimmed by 1 base and V by 5 bases; bases with no gene match: 13. The CDR3 sequence is 17 residues long. CDR1 SEHNR and CDR2 FQNEAQ come from the germline V gene (reference sequence). The chain's CDR3 is CASSPGRGAVENTEAFF. CDR3 nucleotide sequence: TGTGCCAGCAGCCCCGGCAGGGGGGCAGTTGAGAACACTGAAGCTTTCTTT. The full variable domain, completed using reference TRBV7-9 and TRBJ1-1, is DTGVSQNPRHKITKRGQNVTFRCDPISEHNRLYWYRQTLGQGPEFLTYFQNEAQLEKSRLLSDRFSAERPKGSFSTLEIQRTEQGDSAMYLCASSPGRGAVENTEAFFGQGTRLTVV.

The chain has TRBV6-4 and TRBJ2-7; 7 positions match TRBD1. The CDR3 has 14 amino acids. With 1 base clipped from V and 3 bases from J, the junction kept 3 bases outside the gene matches. The germline CDR1 and CDR2 sequences are MRHNA and SNTAGT. The CDR3 spells CASSDFTGVYEQYF. The CDR3 DNA reads as TGTGCCAGCAGTGACTTCACAGGGGTCTACGAGCAGTACTTC.

V usage is TRBV6-1 and J usage is TRBJ2-3, with TRBD2 as a possible D gene (6 bases). CDR1 MNHNS and CDR2 SASEGT come from the germline V gene. The CDR3 is 16 residues long. V shed 2 bases and J shed 2 bases, with 14 bases lying between them. This chain's CDR3 is CASSESMGGATDTQYF. CDR3 nucleotide sequence: TGTGCCAGCAGTGAATCGATGGGGGGAGCCACAGATACGCAGTATTTT.